In its sample, the clone carrying this TCR beta chain was seen a few times. One end of the junction fails to match germline, which may point to a read error. The CDR3 spans 13 residues. CDR1 SSHAT and CDR2 FNYEAQ come from the germline V gene (reference sequence). The source of the sample is a study of T cell repertoires in MIS-A myocarditis. Measured with immunoSEQ multiplex PCR; TCRdb has only the in-frame clones, and not every one. The data show 11,000 or so clones, 83% seen once. This sequence joins TRBV7-7 and TRBJ1-1; unclear D gene. Source material: right ventricle heart tissue obtained at autopsy. The source is a man between 18 and 35 years old with fulminant myocarditis from multisystem inflammatory syndrome in adults (MIS-A) after COVID-19. The CDR3 DNA sequence: TGTGCTAGCAGCTTATCGGGGAACACTGAAGCTTTCTTT. Its protein is CASSLSGNTEAFF.